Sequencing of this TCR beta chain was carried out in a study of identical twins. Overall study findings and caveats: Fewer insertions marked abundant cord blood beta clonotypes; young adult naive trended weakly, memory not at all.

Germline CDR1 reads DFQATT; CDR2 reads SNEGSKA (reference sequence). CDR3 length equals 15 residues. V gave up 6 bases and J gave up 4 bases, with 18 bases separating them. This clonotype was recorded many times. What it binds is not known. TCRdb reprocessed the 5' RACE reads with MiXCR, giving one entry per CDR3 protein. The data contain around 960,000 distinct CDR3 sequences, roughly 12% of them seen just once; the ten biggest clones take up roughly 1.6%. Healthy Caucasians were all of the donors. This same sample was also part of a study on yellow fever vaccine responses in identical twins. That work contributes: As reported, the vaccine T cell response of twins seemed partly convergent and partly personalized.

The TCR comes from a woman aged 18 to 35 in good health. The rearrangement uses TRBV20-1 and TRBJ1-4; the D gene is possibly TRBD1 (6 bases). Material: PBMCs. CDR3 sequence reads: CSAGPGGGFNEKLFF. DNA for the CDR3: TGCAGTGCGGGGCCGGGGGGCGGCTTTAATGAAAAACTGTTTTTT.